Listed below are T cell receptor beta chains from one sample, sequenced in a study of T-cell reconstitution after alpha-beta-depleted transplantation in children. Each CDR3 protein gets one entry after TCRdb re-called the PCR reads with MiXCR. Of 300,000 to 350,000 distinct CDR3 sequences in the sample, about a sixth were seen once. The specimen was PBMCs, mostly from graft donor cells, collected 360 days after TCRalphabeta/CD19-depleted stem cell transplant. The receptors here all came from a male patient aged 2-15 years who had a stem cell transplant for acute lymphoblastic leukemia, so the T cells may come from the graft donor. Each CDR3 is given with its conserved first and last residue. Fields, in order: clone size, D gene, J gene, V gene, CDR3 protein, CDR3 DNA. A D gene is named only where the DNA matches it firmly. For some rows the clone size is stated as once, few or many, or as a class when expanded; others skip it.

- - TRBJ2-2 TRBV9 CASSVQGGPTGELFF TGTGCCAGCAGCGTGCAGGGAGGCCCCACCGGGGAGCTGTTTTTT
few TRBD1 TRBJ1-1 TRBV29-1 CSASGTGNTEAFF TGCAGTGCCTCCGGGACAGGGAACACTGAAGCTTTCTTT
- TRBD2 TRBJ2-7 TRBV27 CASSYLAGGTAYEQYF TGTGCCAGCAGTTACTTAGCGGGAGGGACAGCCTACGAGCAGTACTTC
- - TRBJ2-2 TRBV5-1 CASSLEGGGELFF TGCGCCAGCAGCTTGGAGGGTGGCGGGGAGCTGTTTTTT
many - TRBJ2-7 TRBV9 CASSVALGEQYF TGTGCCAGCAGCGTTGCCCTGGGGGAGCAGTACTTC
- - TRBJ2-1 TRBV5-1 CASSLGGGHEQFF TGCGCCAGCAGCTTGGGGGGGGGCCATGAGCAGTTCTTC
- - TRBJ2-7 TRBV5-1 CASSVRASGEQYF TGCGCCAGCAGCGTGAGGGCCTCGGGGGAGCAGTACTTC
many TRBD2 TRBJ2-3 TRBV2 CATTLHLSGREADTQYF TGTGCCACCACACTTCATCTTAGCGGGAGGGAAGCAGATACGCAGTATTTT
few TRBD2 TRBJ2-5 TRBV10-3 CAISDRTGGYQETQYF TGTGCCATCAGTGATAGAACGGGGGGATACCAAGAGACCCAGTACTTC
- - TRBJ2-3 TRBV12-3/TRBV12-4 CASSFSNGHTDTQYF TGTGCCAGCAGTTTTTCCAACGGACACACAGATACGCAGTATTTT
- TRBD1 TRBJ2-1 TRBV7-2 CASSLVGQGNEQFF TGTGCCAGCAGCTTAGTGGGACAGGGCAATGAGCAGTTCTTC
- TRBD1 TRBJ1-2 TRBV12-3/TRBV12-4 CASSLQGAIYGYTF TGTGCCAGCAGTTTACAGGGGGCGATATATGGCTACACCTTC
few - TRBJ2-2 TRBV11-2 CASSLRELFF TGTGCCAGCAGCCTCCGGGAGCTGTTTTTT
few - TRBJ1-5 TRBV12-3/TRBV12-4 CASSIQGLGPQHF TGTGCCAGCAGTATACAGGGCCTCGGGCCCCAGCATTTT
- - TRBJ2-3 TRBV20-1 CSAKPSSSASTDTQYF TGCAGTGCTAAGCCGTCTAGCTCCGCAAGCACAGATACGCAGTATTTT
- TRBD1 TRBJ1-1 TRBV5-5 CASRAGGSPEPFF TGTGCCAGCCGCGCAGGGGGGTCGCCTGAACCTTTCTTT
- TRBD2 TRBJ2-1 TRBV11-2 CASSPVTSGRVDEQFF TGTGCCAGCAGCCCCGTTACTAGCGGGAGGGTGGATGAGCAGTTCTTC
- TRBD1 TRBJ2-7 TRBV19 CASSMVLSGTGAYEQYF TGTGCCAGTAGTATGGTTCTTTCCGGGACAGGAGCCTACGAGCAGTACTTC
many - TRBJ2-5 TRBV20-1 CSAREETEIQETQYF TGCAGTGCTAGGGAGGAGACAGAGATCCAAGAGACCCAGTACTTC
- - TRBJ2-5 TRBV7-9 CASSFGSGQETQYF TGTGCCAGCAGCTTCGGCAGTGGCCAAGAGACCCAGTACTTC
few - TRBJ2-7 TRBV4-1 CASSQADLLSYEQYF TGCGCCAGCAGCCAAGCCGACCTTCTCTCCTACGAGCAGTACTTC
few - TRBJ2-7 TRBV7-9 CASSLGQRFYEQYF TGTGCCAGCAGCCTCGGACAGAGATTCTACGAGCAGTACTTC
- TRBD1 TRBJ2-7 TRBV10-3 CAISLTGWDEQYF TGTGCCATCAGCCTGACAGGGTGGGACGAGCAGTACTTC
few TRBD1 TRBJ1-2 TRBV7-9 CASSPRTGNLNYGYTF TGTGCCAGCAGCCCCCGGACAGGGAATCTGAACTATGGCTACACCTTC
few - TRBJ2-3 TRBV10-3 CAISAGSGVDTQYF TGTGCCATCAGTGCCGGGTCCGGTGTGGATACGCAGTATTTT